This paragraph covers one T cell receptor beta chain sequence. This entry is derived from a study of long-term antiretroviral therapy in people with HIV. Trimming removed 0 bases at V and 4 bases at J, with 8 bases between. Germline V gene sequence: CDR1 SGDLS, CDR2 YYNGEE. The CDR3 is made up of 14 amino acids. Survey-level immunoSEQ v3.0 assays were run. Here immunoSEQ multiplex PCR was the method, and the copy in TCRdb shows in-frame clones only, minus some. The table lists about 30,000 clones, around 93% of them singletons. The gene calls are TRBV9 and TRBJ1-3, with a tentative D call TRBD1 (5 bases). Sample: unsorted PBMCs, taken 5.3 years after starting antiretroviral therapy. The sequence came from a man aged 45 to 65 with HIV. CDR3 nucleotide sequence: TGTGCCAGCAGCGTAGAGACAGCAGGAAACACCATATATTTT. Its translation: CASSVETAGNTIYF.